The clone carrying this T cell receptor beta chain was recorded a few times. The CDR3 consists of 17 residues. Germline V gene lookup returns CDR1 SGHDT and CDR2 YYEEEE. V shed 4 bases and J shed 6 bases, with 22 bases lying between them. The sample originates from a study of blood T cell repertoires in COVID-19. About the research overall: T cells, B-cell-depleted T cells, or PBMCs provided the cDNA or gDNA that served as material.

The authors' processing: Amplification of reference gene primers was used by the study to estimate nucleated cell counts. Profiling relied on immunoSEQ multiplex PCR, and the TCRdb table lists in-frame clones only, not all of them. V, J and clone size are those of that table, while D and trimming were read from the DNA. The profile shows around 140,000 clones, 80% to 85% of them singletons. The chain employs TRBV5-6 and TRBJ2-2, with a possible D match to TRBD1 (6 bases). This sequence was found in a man between 60 and 75 years old with acute or convalescent COVID-19. The material sequenced was peripheral blood. DNA of the CDR3: TGTGCCAGCAGCACGTATCTAACAGGGCGAAGTCCCGGGGAGCTGTTTTTT. Translated, it gives CASSTYLTGRSPGELFF.